Each of the 25 T cell receptor beta chains below was sequenced from the same sample in a study of Ad26.COV2.S vaccination and SARS-CoV-2 variants. Treatment indicated: over 15 received Ad26.COV2.S at low or high dose, single or two shots; five or six received placebo; per-sample allocation not given. The samples were gathered on day 63 after the first injection of vaccine or placebo. Only in-frame clones appear in the TCRdb table, and some are missing; sequencing was by immunoSEQ multiplex PCR. Altogether 300,000 to 350,000 clones are present, 85% to 90% being singletons, with the ten largest covering roughly 5%. The sequencing used peripheral blood, collected in a trial of Ad26.COV2.S vaccine versus placebo. The receptors were sampled from a person aged 18 to 65 who received the Ad26.COV2.S COVID-19 vaccine or a placebo.

The chain uses TRBV6-5 and TRBJ1-4; D perhaps matches TRBD1 (6 bases). Trimming removed 6 bases from V and 6 bases from J, with 11 bases in between. Per the germline V gene, CDR1 is MNHEY and CDR2 is SVGAGI. The CDR3 covers 13 residues. The CDR3 sequence: CASRAQGYEKLFF. For the CDR3, the DNA is TGTGCCAGCAGAGCACAGGGATATGAAAAACTGTTTTTT.

This clone was observed once. V usage is TRBV4-1 and J usage is TRBJ1-5; D not certain. The CDR3 extends over 15 amino acids. Trimming took 2 bases from V and 0 from J, leaving 8 bases between them. In germline, CDR1 is MGHRA, CDR2 YSYEKL. The chain's CDR3 is CASSQNPDSNQPQHF. The CDR3 region has the DNA TGCGCCAGCAGCCAAAACCCTGATAGCAATCAGCCCCAGCATTTT.

The chain has TRBV19 and TRBJ2-2, with a possible D match to TRBD1 (6 bases). Per germline, CDR1 LNHDA and CDR2 SQIVND (reference sequence). The CDR3 runs to 17 residues. Trimming pared 3 bases from V and 4 bases from J, leaving 18 bases between. The CDR3 reads CASSIPRRWDTTGELFF. CDR3 DNA: TGTGCCAGTAGTATCCCCCGTCGATGGGACACCACCGGGGAGCTGTTTTTT.

V usage is TRBV10-1 and J usage is TRBJ2-4; D may be TRBD1 or TRBD2 (5 bases each). Germline CDR1 and CDR2: WNHNN and SYGVQD (reference sequence). V dropped 4 bases and J dropped 5 bases, with 12 bases sitting between them. The CDR3 length is 14 residues. CDR3 DNA sequence: TGCGCCAGCAGTGGGGGGTTCGCGGAAAACATTCAGTACTTC. Its translation: CASSGGFAENIQYF.

The chain joins TRBV18 to TRBJ1-5; 7 bases map to TRBD1. The CDR3 sequence is 14 residues long. CDR1 is KGHSH, CDR2 LQKENI, per germline. Unmatched junction bases numbered 2, after V lost 4 bases and J lost 2 bases. DNA of the CDR3: TGTGCCAGCTCACAAACAGGGGGCAATCAGCCCCAGCATTTT. This sequence encodes CASSQTGGNQPQHF. Variable domain in full (rest from reference TRBV18 and TRBJ1-5): NAGVMQNPRHLVRRRGQEARLRCSPMKGHSHVYWYRQLPEEGLKFMVYLQKENIIDESGMPKERFSAEFPKEGPSILRIQQVVRGDSAAYFCASSQTGGNQPQHFGDGTRLSIL.

The chain uses TRBV7-2 and TRBJ1-5; D perhaps matches TRBD1 (5 bases). V shed 5 bases and J shed 7 bases, with 15 bases lying between them. The germline V gene has CDR1 SGHTA and CDR2 FQGNSA. This CDR3 region has 14 residues. This chain's CDR3 is CASSVRDGGQPQHF. CDR3 in DNA: TGTGCCAGCAGCGTCCGGGATGGGGGGCAGCCCCAGCATTTT. The full variable domain, its missing parts supplied by reference TRBV7-2 and TRBJ1-5, is GAGVSQSPSNKVTEKGKDVELRCDPISGHTALYWYRQSLGQGLEFLIYFQGNSAPDKSGLPSDRFSAERTGGSVSTLTIQRTQQEDSAVYLCASSVRDGGQPQHFGDGTRLSIL.

The chain carries TRBV20-1 and TRBJ2-3; TRBD2 agrees at 10 bases. V was clipped by 3 bases and J by 0 bases; unmatched bases: 12. The V gene's germline CDR1 is DFQATT and CDR2 SNEGSKA (reference sequence). There are 18 residues in the CDR3. The CDR3 DNA follows: TGCAGTGCTAGTCCATCAGGACTAGCGGAAACTAGCACAGATACGCAGTATTTT. Translating it yields CSASPSGLAETSTDTQYF.

This chain uses TRBV6-2 or TRBV6-3 with TRBJ1-3; no firm D call. Germline V lookup: CDR1 MNHEY, CDR2 SVGEGT. Trimming removed 0 bases from V and 0 bases from J, with 12 bases in between. The CDR3 is 17 amino acids. CDR3 sequence: CASSYSPRTRSGNTIYF. The CDR3 nucleotides read TGTGCCAGCAGTTACTCGCCCAGGACCCGCTCTGGAAACACCATATATTTT.

V is TRBV19 and J is TRBJ1-2; no clear D gene. This CDR3 is built from 11 residues. The germline V gene encodes CDR1 LNHDA and CDR2 SQIVND (reference sequence). V lost 9 bases to trimming and J lost 8 bases, with 13 bases between them. CDR3 DNA sequence: TGTGCCAGCACGGGGTTTCGGGGCTACACCTTC. It codes for CASTGFRGYTF.

The chain uses TRBV5-4 and TRBJ2-1; D tentatively fits TRBD1 or TRBD2 (5 bases each). V gave up 4 bases and J gave up 6 bases, with 14 bases separating them. CDR3 length equals 14 residues. The germline CDR1 and CDR2 sequences are SGHNT and YYREEE (reference sequence). The CDR3 DNA sequence: TGTGCCAGCAGCAACCGGGACCCCGGCAATGAGCAGTTCTTC. This gives the protein CASSNRDPGNEQFF.

V usage is TRBV6-5 and J usage is TRBJ2-3; 8 bases are a match to TRBD1. Germline values: CDR1 MNHEY, CDR2 SVGAGI. The CDR3 extends over 16 amino acids. V was clipped by 0 bases and J by 4 bases; unmatched bases: 6. CDR3 sequence (DNA): TGTGCCAGCAGTTACTCGATGACAGGGGTAGCAGATACGCAGTATTTT. Amino acid sequence: CASSYSMTGVADTQYF.

This chain joins TRBV4-3 and TRBJ1-1; D is uncertain. Germline CDR1 and CDR2: LGHNA and YSLEER. With 1 base removed from V and 1 base from J, the gap between germline ends came to 10 bases. The CDR3 is 15 amino acids. The CDR3 loop is CASSQAGRKNTEAFF. In DNA, the CDR3 is TGCGCCAGCAGCCAAGCGGGCAGGAAGAACACTGAAGCTTTCTTT.

The CDR3 protein is CASSLMDTLNTEAFF. The CDR3 DNA reads as TGCGCCAGCAGCTTAATGGATACATTGAACACTGAAGCTTTCTTT. This rearrangement joins TRBV5-1 to TRBJ1-1; D is unresolved. CDR1 is SGHRS and CDR2 is YFSETQ in the germline V gene. There are 15 residues in the CDR3. V was clipped by 2 bases and J by 0 bases, with 11 bases between them. Using reference TRBV5-1 and TRBJ1-1 for the parts outside the CDR3, the full variable domain is KAGVTQTPRYLIKTRGQQVTLSCSPISGHRSVSWYQQTPGQGLQFLFEYFSETQRNKGNFPGRFSGRQFSNSRSEMNVSTLELGDSALYLCASSLMDTLNTEAFFGQGTRLTVV.

V gene TRBV10-3 combines with J gene TRBJ1-5; a possible D gene is TRBD1 (5 bases). V lost 8 bases and J 0 bases, leaving 8 bases between the germline ends. This CDR3 region has 13 residues. Per the germline V gene, CDR1 is ENHRY and CDR2 is SYGVKD. The CDR3 DNA sequence: TGTGCCATCGGCGGGGGTAGCAATCAGCCCCAGCATTTT. Protein: CAIGGGSNQPQHF.

The rearrangement links TRBV5-1 to TRBJ2-7; D unclear. This CDR3 contains 16 residues. Looked up from germline, CDR1 is SGHRS and CDR2 is YFSETQ. V lost 0 bases and J lost 0, with 13 bases in between. The CDR3 loop is CASSLAGSPSSYEQYF. Written as DNA, the CDR3 is TGCGCCAGCAGCTTGGCAGGCAGCCCGAGCTCCTACGAGCAGTACTTC.

The chain has TRBV24-1 and TRBJ1-4; TRBD1 agrees at 8 bases. V gave up 2 bases and J gave up 5 bases; unmatched junction bases: 3. The germline V gene encodes CDR1 KGHDR and CDR2 SFDVKD. CDR3 length: 15 residues. DNA of the CDR3: TGTGCCACCAGTGATTGGACAGGGCCAAATGAAAAACTGTTTTTT. Encoded protein: CATSDWTGPNEKLFF.

The V call is TRBV6-5, the J call TRBJ2-4; unclear D gene. V shed 8 bases and J shed 6 bases, with 11 bases lying between them. The V gene's germline CDR1 is MNHEY and CDR2 SVGAGI. CDR3 length equals 12 residues. The chain's CDR3 is CASASAGNIQYF. DNA for the CDR3: TGTGCCAGCGCCTCAGCTGGAAACATTCAGTACTTC.

This chain uses TRBV6-5 with TRBJ2-7; TRBD1 agrees at 8 bases. Germline CDR1 reads MNHEY; CDR2 reads SVGAGI. J gave up 2 bases and V 6 bases, and 3 bases lay outside the gene matches. The CDR3 consists of 13 residues. CDR3 coding DNA: TGTGCCAGCAGGAGGGACAGGACCTACGAGCAGTACTTC. Translation gives CASRRDRTYEQYF.

This clone was counted once. The chain recombines TRBV11-1 with TRBJ1-3; tentative D call: TRBD1 (6 bases). V was trimmed by 5 bases and J by 0 bases, leaving 14 bases between them. From germline, CDR1 is SGHAT and CDR2 FQDESV (reference sequence). The CDR3 has 16 residues. The CDR3 bases are TGTGCCAGCAGCCTAGACAGGATCGCCTCTGGAAACACCATATATTTT. Protein: CASSLDRIASGNTIYF.

The chain has TRBV19 and TRBJ1-1, with a possible D match to TRBD1 (5 bases). The germline V and J ends were trimmed by 0 bases and 1 base, with 12 bases remaining between them. The CDR3 extends over 16 amino acids. CDR1 LNHDA and CDR2 SQIVND come from the germline V gene (reference sequence). The CDR3 spells CASSIDAGHRNTEAFF. CDR3 in DNA: TGTGCCAGTAGTATAGATGCGGGGCATAGGAACACTGAAGCTTTCTTT.

The rearrangement uses TRBV7-2 and TRBJ1-1, with TRBD1 as a possible D gene (5 bases). The CDR3 sequence is 15 residues long. Germline assignment: CDR1 SGHTA and CDR2 FQGNSA. V dropped 1 base and J dropped 1 base, with 10 bases sitting between them. CDR3 region: CASSLGGTSNTEAFF. Written as DNA, the CDR3 is TGTGCCAGCAGCTTAGGCGGGACGTCGAACACTGAAGCTTTCTTT.

The CDR3 DNA reads as TGTGCCAGCAGTTTACATGTTAGGCTGATAGATACGCAGTATTTT. Amino acids: CASSLHVRLIDTQYF. V is TRBV27 and J is TRBJ2-3; D gene ambiguous. Germline loops: CDR1 MNHEY, CDR2 SMNVEV (reference sequence). V lost 2 bases, J lost 5 bases, and 14 bases lay in between. The CDR3 has 15 amino acids.

In this sample, this clone turned up a few times. This chain connects TRBV19 to TRBJ1-5; a weak D match, TRBD1 (5 bases). The CDR3 loop spans 14 amino acids. With 4 bases removed from V and 3 bases from J, the gap between germline ends came to 10 bases. Germline assignment: CDR1 LNHDA and CDR2 SQIVND (reference sequence). CDR3 nucleotide sequence: TGTGCCAGTAGTAAGCGACAGCCCAATCAGCCCCAGCATTTT. As protein: CASSKRQPNQPQHF.

The V call is TRBV13, the J call TRBJ2-2; weak D call: TRBD1 (5 bases). The V end was cut by 2 bases, the J end by 0 bases, with 7 bases between. The CDR3 loop spans 15 amino acids. Looked up from germline, CDR1 is PRHDT and CDR2 is FYEKMQ (reference sequence). The CDR3 loop reads CASSLRGTNTGELFF. The CDR3 DNA reads TGTGCCAGCAGCTTAAGGGGAACGAACACCGGGGAGCTGTTTTTT.

V and J are TRBV16 and TRBJ2-1; D possibly matches TRBD1 or TRBD2 (6 bases each). The germline gives CDR1 KGHSY, CDR2 FQNENV. V lost 0 bases and J lost 10, with 10 bases in between. The CDR3 covers 13 residues. The CDR3 sequence is CASSQSGAGEQFF. The CDR3 DNA sequence: TGTGCCAGCAGCCAATCGGGGGCGGGAGAGCAGTTCTTC.